Reported below is one T cell receptor (beta chain). This clone was seen more than once but under ten times. Its antigen target is currently unknown. Base qualities are missing; no much larger clone stands one base away. The source of the sample is a study of beta chain features in type 1 diabetes (dated by TCRdb to 2016 to 2019). About the investigation overall: Mean age, gender distribution, total cell number and subset yield were not different between patients and healthy donors. The study compared TCRB repertoires of sorted circulating CD4+ T cell subsets between recently diagnosed type 1 diabetes patients and matched healthy donors. Whereas all 28 donors provided naive and central memory subsets, regulatory and stem cell-like memory subsets were isolated from just 8 patients and roughly 8 healthy donors. A total of 85 million to 140 million sorted cells were examined across all samples, and the number of cells per subset was strongly correlated with RNA yield.

Each donor gave one peripheral blood draw, about 110 mL on average, collected into heparinised tubes. Using a panel that included CD45RO, CCR7, CD25, CD127, CD95 and CD27, naive, central memory, regulatory and stem cell-like memory CD4+ T cells were sorted on a BD FACSAria II. All sorted populations exceeded 95% purity. PBMCs were separated immediately by Lymphoprep density gradient centrifugation and were stained directly, without being cultured. To minimize batch effects, samples were stained and sorted in pairs, one healthy donor with one patient per experiment. From its cysteine to its phenylalanine, the CDR3 spans 16 amino acids. This entry keeps only the CDR3 DNA: 48 bases, framed from base 1. V is shortened by 5 bases, J by 0 bases, and the region joining them spans 17 bases. CDR1 and CDR2 are read off the germline V gene (reference sequence) as SEHNR and FQNEAQ. The paper's findings and limits, for the study overall: A moderate but significant shortening of TCRB CDR3 length was observed in type 1 diabetes patients in all four CD4+ subsets. Naive, central memory and regulatory TCRB repertoires appeared to be more similar among patients than among healthy donors. Shorter templates might be favored by PCR, yet because patient and control samples were amplified and corrected together, any such skew would affect both groups equally. Sequencing cDNA rather than genomic DNA could over-represent highly expressing activated cells, although activation and CD3 levels did not differ between groups. Because small numbers of individuals were included in the HLA sub-analyses, any influence of HLA type on TCRB rearrangement was left unresolved. Patients with type 1 diabetes made fewer insertions and deleted more nucleotides at VDJ recombination sites, implying thymic rearrangement abnormalities.

The High Capacity cDNA Reverse Transcription Kit was used to reverse transcribe all of the isolated RNA, meaning that expressed TCRB transcripts were what got sequenced. Naive, central memory and regulatory T cell samples underwent deep immunoSEQ sequencing, averaging about 3.57 million total reads per sample. After sorted cells were lysed in RLT buffer, RNA was extracted with DNase-treated RNeasy Micro or Mini kits, with the choice depending on cell number. Each cell subset was processed separately to prevent cross-contamination, with patient and healthy donor samples processed together. Using the immunoSEQ multiplex PCR, TCRB sequences were amplified from cDNA into 87-bp fragments spanning the CDR3 region. Amplicons were sequenced on the Illumina HiSeq platform. As for the original processing: Synthetic template baselines were used to correct PCR bias computationally, reads within Hamming distance 2 were collapsed together, and singletons that could not be merged were discarded. Reads were aligned against IMGT to assign V, D and J genes, CDR3 length and insertions or deletions at six rearrangement sites. Clonotype counts were normalized to sorted cell number within each subset before computing true diversity and Gini coefficients with the tcR R package. The overlap coefficient, calculated on TCRB nucleotide sequences, was used to quantify repertoire sharing. Out-of-frame TCRB sequences from naive cells were analyzed as a proxy for the pre-selection repertoire. TCRdb took this table from immuneACCESS and kept in-frame rearrangements with V and J called. Such tables lack part of the clones; where checked against another copy, unresolved V genes explain under half of the gap, and the rest is unexplained. V and J calls and clone size are given by that table; D and trimming were obtained from the DNA. The sample has 300,000 to 400,000 clones on record, roughly 11% of them singletons. The top ten constitute roughly 0.016% of the sample.

The clonotype originates from a woman in her 30s in good health. The sequenced sample was naive CD4+ T cells from blood. The cell subset or site label, as the study defines it: true naive CD4+ T cells. The rearranged segments are TRBV7-9 and TRBJ2-7; D gene: possibly TRBD1, on 5 matching bases. The CDR3 reads CASSLGNRLFSYEQYF. In nucleotides, the sequence is TGTGCCAGCAGCCTAGGGAACAGGCTCTTCTCCTACGAGCAGTACTTC. Reference TRBV7-9 and TRBJ2-7 proteins supply the regions before and after the CDR3; the full variable domain is: DTGVSQNPRHKITKRGQNVTFRCDPISEHNRLYWYRQTLGQGPEFLTYFQNEAQLEKSRLLSDRFSAERPKGSFSTLEIQRTEQGDSAMYLCASSLGNRLFSYEQYFGPGTRLTVT.